Reported below is one TCR beta chain. The data derive from a study of neoadjuvant anti-PD-1 for oral cavity cancer. Repertoires were generated with immunoSEQ multiplex PCR, while TCRdb's copy carries only in-frame clones and drops some. The sample shows approximately 45,000 clones, approximately 80% of them seen only once. Time point: after neoadjuvant nivolumab, at surgical resection. Cohort: HPV-negative, locally advanced oral cavity squamous cell carcinoma patients. PBMCs were not maintained or expanded in culture before analysis. CDR1 is LNHDA and CDR2 is SQIVND in the germline V gene (reference sequence). CDR3 length: 14 amino acids. V was shortened by 9 bases and J by 0 bases, with 13 bases between the two germline ends.

Source: PBMCs, taken after nivolumab (anti-PD-1) treatment. The receptor's source is a person aged 40 to 85 with oral cavity squamous cell carcinoma. The chain uses TRBV19 and TRBJ2-3; D not certain. For the CDR3, the DNA is TGTGCCAGCTCCCTATGGGGTAGCACAGATACGCAGTATTTT. Translating it yields CASSLWGSTDTQYF.